The next 32 T cell receptor beta chains were all read from a single sample in a study of T cell repertoires in cytomegalovirus infection (dated by TCRdb to between 2018 and 2021). Interpreted using the paper, the treatment or condition label stands for: in vitro stimulation with specific CMV peptide epitopes to enrich CMV-specific T cells. The sequencer was an Illumina HiSeq 1500. The public sequencing data were trimmed at Q25 with fastp and processed into clonotypes with MiXCR by TCRdb, which kept only in-frame beta chains. Entries that share a CDR3 protein sequence are merged under the most common genes and DNA. Within this sample are roughly 500,000 distinct CDR3 sequences, with 42% of them counted one time only. The ten largest clones capture 43% of the sample. For these receptors, no antigen is known. The material was cultured PBMCs, obtained from culture after CMV antigen stimulation. The receptor set was obtained from a human donor in good health (CMV status not recorded). Some clones in this sample may be carry-over from other donors' samples.

In regard to this clonotype: An end of the junction does not agree with germline; a read error may underlie this. The V call is TRBV6-6, the J call TRBJ2-7, with D perhaps matching TRBD1 or TRBD2 (5 bases each). The CDR3 loop spans 15 amino acids. Germline V gene data show CDR1 as MNHNY and CDR2 as SVGAGI (reference sequence). Here the CDR3 reads CASSYSLGVSYEQYF. The CDR3 region has the DNA TGTGCCAGCAGCTACTCGTTGGGGGTCTCCTACGAGCAGTACTTC.

This clonotype was picked up a small number of times. The chain recombines TRBV20-1 with TRBJ1-5, with a weak D call TRBD1 (5 bases). Germline V gene lookup returns CDR1 DFQATT and CDR2 SNEGSKA (reference sequence). Trimming stripped 3 bases from V and 5 bases from J, with 11 bases between. CDR3 size: 13 residues. Written as DNA, the CDR3 is TGCAGTGCTAGTGACGACAGCGATCAGCCCCAGCATTTT. Translating it yields CSASDDSDQPQHF.

The rearrangement joins TRBV12-3 or TRBV12-4 to TRBJ1-1; D gene uncertain. The CDR3 spans 19 residues. V lost 1 base and J lost 0, with 21 bases in between. CDR3 DNA sequence: TGTGCCAGCAGTTTAGACCGCTGGGCATTAGGGCTCATGAACACTGAAGCTTTCTTT. Translation: CASSLDRWALGLMNTEAFF.

This sequence joins TRBV6-2 or TRBV6-3 and TRBJ2-7; 7 bases are a match to TRBD2. CDR1 is MNHEY, CDR2 SVGEGT, per germline. The CDR3 is made up of 19 amino acids. V lost 0 bases to trimming and J lost 5 bases; unmatched junction nucleotides: 19. CDR3 protein: CASSYSTLRDYLRGDEQYF. The DNA for the CDR3 is TGTGCCAGCAGTTACTCGACCCTCCGGGACTATCTTCGGGGCGACGAGCAGTACTTC.

This clonotype appeared a few times. The chain couples TRBV10-3 to TRBJ1-5; no firm D call. The length of the CDR3 is 14 residues. Germline V gives CDR1 ENHRY, CDR2 SYGVKD. The ends were cut back, 0 bases at V and 4 bases at J, with 7 bases in the middle. The CDR3: CAISESYGNQPQHF. The CDR3, as DNA: TGTGCCATCAGTGAGTCTTACGGTAATCAGCCCCAGCATTTT.

The chain couples TRBV6-8 to TRBJ1-2; a possible D gene is TRBD1 (6 bases). The CDR3 consists of 15 residues. Trimming took 0 bases from V and 6 from J, leaving 14 bases between them. The germline V gene encodes CDR1 MNHGY and CDR2 SAAAGT. The CDR3 region is CASSYSGGRGDGYTF. The CDR3 DNA reads TGTGCCAGCAGTTACTCGGGCGGCAGGGGTGATGGCTACACCTTC.

The chain combines TRBV5-4 with TRBJ2-7; 11 bases agree with TRBD2. Germline V gives CDR1 SGHNT, CDR2 YYREEE (reference sequence). V shed 3 bases and J 2 bases; nucleotides not matched to a gene: 7. This CDR3 contains 16 residues. CDR3 nucleotides: TGTGCCAGCAGCTCCTTCATTAGCGGGAGGGCCTACGAGCAGTACTTC. Its protein product is CASSSFISGRAYEQYF.

The gene calls are TRBV7-2 and TRBJ2-1, with D tentatively TRBD2 (6 bases). The V end was cut by 4 bases, the J end by 8 bases, with 21 bases between. CDR1 and CDR2 (germline): SGHTA, FQGNSA. The CDR3 has 16 residues. CDR3 bases: TGTGCCAGCAGCTCTTGGGCGACTAGACTTGACGATGAGCAGTTCTTC. As protein: CASSSWATRLDDEQFF.

The rearrangement links TRBV19 to TRBJ1-5; no reliable D call. The CDR3 spans 16 residues. Germline V gene sequence: CDR1 LNHDA, CDR2 SQIVND (reference sequence). V lost 3 bases and J 2 bases, leaving 14 bases between the germline ends. Written as DNA, the CDR3 is TGTGCCAGTAGTATTAATCACGCCGGTGGCAATCAGCCCCAGCATTTT. Protein: CASSINHAGGNQPQHF.

This chain joins TRBV7-6 and TRBJ1-1; possibly TRBD1 for D (5 bases). The CDR3 sequence is 14 residues long. In germline, CDR1 is SGHVS, CDR2 FNYEAQ. V gave up 2 bases and J gave up 3 bases, with 10 bases separating them. This CDR3 reads CASSLSRGDTEAFF. CDR3 DNA: TGTGCCAGCAGCTTATCGAGAGGGGACACTGAAGCTTTCTTT.

V gene TRBV7-2 combines with J gene TRBJ1-2; D is ambiguous. The germline CDR1 and CDR2 sequences are SGHTA and FQGNSA. This CDR3 comprises 12 residues. Trimming removed 2 bases from V and 6 bases from J, with 7 bases in between. CDR3 in amino acids: CASSLMTDGYTF. In DNA form, the CDR3 reads TGTGCCAGCAGCTTAATGACGGATGGCTACACCTTC.

The chain couples TRBV30 to TRBJ2-7; D possibly corresponds to TRBD2 (5 bases). The germline CDR1 and CDR2 sequences are GTSNPN and SVGIG (reference sequence). V was cut by 4 bases and J by 4 bases, with 11 bases left in between. The CDR3 extends over 12 amino acids. This CDR3 is CAWTKSGYEQYF. Written as DNA, the CDR3 is TGTGCCTGGACCAAGTCGGGGTACGAGCAGTACTTC.

This rearrangement joins TRBV11-2 to TRBJ2-2; possibly TRBD1 for D (5 bases). V dropped 5 bases and J dropped 3 bases, with 10 bases sitting between them. This CDR3 has 14 amino acids. Germline V gene data show CDR1 as SGHAT and CDR2 as FQNNGV. This chain's CDR3 is CASSPTVYTGELFF. The CDR3 coding sequence is TGTGCCAGCAGCCCGACAGTATACACCGGGGAGCTGTTTTTT.

The V and J genes are TRBV4-1 and TRBJ1-1; D ambiguous. The CDR3 extends over 14 amino acids. V was trimmed by 4 bases and J by 3 bases, leaving 12 bases between them. Per germline, CDR1 MGHRA and CDR2 YSYEKL. In nucleotides, the CDR3 is TGCGCCAGCAGCCCAGAACATCGGGACACTGAAGCTTTCTTT. It translates to CASSPEHRDTEAFF.

This chain links TRBV7-2 with TRBJ1-1; no clear D gene. V shed 1 base and J shed 4 bases, with 7 bases lying between them. Germline CDR1 SGHTA, CDR2 FQGNSA. The CDR3 extends over 13 amino acids. CDR3 in DNA: TGTGCCAGCAGCTTAGAGGGATCCACTGAAGCTTTCTTT. It is translated as CASSLEGSTEAFF.

This clonotype was observed once. The junction departs from germline at one end; a sequencing error may be responsible. The V and J genes are TRBV7-8 and TRBJ2-1, with 9 bases identical to TRBD2. The CDR3 is 16 amino acids. Looked up from germline, CDR1 is SGHVS and CDR2 is FQNEAQ. The CDR3 DNA reads TGTGCCAGCAGCTTAACCGGGACTAGCCAATACAATGAGCAGTGCTTC. Its protein product is CASSLTGTSQYNEQCF.

This clonotype was observed a few times. The chain is built from TRBV7-8 and TRBJ1-5, with TRBD1 matching over 8 bases. Germline CDR1 and CDR2: SGHVS and FQNEAQ. The V gene end was trimmed by 4 bases and the J gene end by 3 bases; junction bases not matched to a gene: 8. The CDR3 extends over 16 amino acids. This chain's CDR3 is CASSSKRTGINQPQHF. CDR3 coding DNA: TGTGCCAGCAGCTCAAAAAGGACAGGGATCAATCAGCCCCAGCATTTT.

This clonotype was detected a few times. V is TRBV7-8 and J is TRBJ2-3, with a tentative D call TRBD2 (6 bases). Between the trimmed V and J ends, which lost 5 bases and 10 bases, there was a span of 22 bases. Germline V gene sequence: CDR1 SGHVS, CDR2 FQNEAQ. The CDR3 consists of 15 residues. CDR3 sequence reads: CASSPRDFTRAAQYF. The CDR3 bases are TGTGCCAGCAGCCCCCGGGACTTTACACGGGCGGCGCAGTATTTT.

V and J are TRBV7-8 and TRBJ2-3; 7 bases align to TRBD2. CDR1 is SGHVS, CDR2 FQNEAQ, per germline. The CDR3 runs 14 residues. V shed 6 bases, J shed 5 bases, and the junction held 8 bases outside the gene matches. CDR3 nucleotides: TGTGCCAGCAGGGGGCGGGAGTGGGTAGATACGCAGTATTTT. Translated, it gives CASRGREWVDTQYF. The full variable domain, with the rest looked up from reference TRBV7-8 and TRBJ2-3, is GAGVSQSPRYKVAKRGQDVALRCDPISGHVSLFWYQQALGQGPEFLTYFQNEAQLDKSGLPSDRFFAERPEGSVSTLKIQRTQQEDSAVYLCASRGREWVDTQYFGPGTRLTVL.

The V call is TRBV24-1, the J call TRBJ2-3; D is unclear. The CDR3 spans 12 residues. Per germline, CDR1 KGHDR and CDR2 SFDVKD. With 2 bases removed from V and 4 bases from J, the gap between germline ends came to 3 bases. Here the CDR3 reads CATSDWADTQYF. In nucleotides, the CDR3 is TGTGCCACCAGTGATTGGGCAGATACGCAGTATTTT.

The chain links TRBV7-6 to TRBJ2-3, with D possibly matching TRBD2 (5 bases). Germline assignment: CDR1 SGHVS and CDR2 FNYEAQ. Trimming took off 2 bases at V and 5 bases at J, with 11 bases between the two ends. This CDR3 has 14 amino acids. This CDR3 is CASSLRGPGDTQYF. In nucleotides, the CDR3 is TGTGCCAGCAGCTTACGAGGGCCGGGAGATACGCAGTATTTT.

This clonotype was counted a few times. The V and J genes are TRBV11-2 and TRBJ1-2, with no clear D. Trimming stripped 6 bases from V and 3 bases from J, with 8 bases between. The CDR3 extends over 12 amino acids. CDR1 is SGHAT and CDR2 is FQNNGV in the germline V gene. DNA for the CDR3: TGTGCCAGCAGGGAGGGCTACTATGGCTACACCTTC. Translated: CASREGYYGYTF.

The V call is TRBV6-4, the J call TRBJ2-7; 14 bases map to TRBD2. Germline lookup yields CDR1 MRHNA and CDR2 SNTAGT. The CDR3 consists of 16 residues. With V trimmed by 5 bases and J by 3 bases, 6 bases remained unmatched. The CDR3 DNA is TGTGCCAGCAGTTACAAGGGACTAGCGGGGGACTACGAGCAGTACTTC. This codes for CASSYKGLAGDYEQYF.

This clonotype was seen once. The rearrangement links TRBV15 to TRBJ2-1; 9 nucleotides match TRBD2. The ends lost 2 bases at V and 5 bases at J; junction bases unmatched: 7. This CDR3 comprises 16 residues. Germline CDR1 is LNHNV and CDR2 is YYDKDF (reference sequence). CDR3 nucleotides: TGTGCCACCAGCAGATGGAGGGCGGGGGGGAACAATGAGCAGTTCTTC. Encoded protein: CATSRWRAGGNNEQFF.

The CDR3 DNA reads TGTGCCAGCAGCCATACAGGGTTCCCCCAAGAGACCCAGTACTTC. Protein: CASSHTGFPQETQYF. The J gene is TRBJ2-5, the V gene TRBV7-9, with a possible D match to TRBD1 (6 bases). The V and J ends lost 5 bases and 1 base respectively, with 14 bases between them. This CDR3 comprises 15 residues. Germline CDR1 SEHNR, CDR2 FQNEAQ (reference sequence).

The J gene is TRBJ2-5, the V gene TRBV15, with D perhaps matching TRBD2 (5 bases). The V end lost 0 bases, the J end lost 5 bases, and 13 bases lay between the germline ends. From germline, CDR1 is LNHNV and CDR2 YYDKDF (reference sequence). There are 15 residues in the CDR3. The CDR3 region is CATSRDRPPGETQYF. The DNA of the CDR3 is TGTGCCACCAGCAGAGACCGACCACCGGGGGAGACCCAGTACTTC.

This clonotype was recorded many times. J is TRBJ2-7 and V is TRBV7-8, with D possibly TRBD1 on 5 matching bases. The germline V gene encodes CDR1 SGHVS and CDR2 FQNEAQ. V shed 2 bases and J shed 7 bases, with 21 bases lying between them. The CDR3 has 16 residues. The CDR3: CASSLYWGRESLEQYF. DNA for the CDR3: TGTGCCAGCAGCTTATATTGGGGCAGAGAGTCGCTTGAGCAGTACTTC.

The rearrangement joins TRBV6-1 to TRBJ2-5; 7 nucleotides match TRBD1. This CDR3 comprises 15 residues. The J segment lost 5 bases and the V segment lost 1 base, leaving 7 bases of the junction unmatched. Germline CDR1 is MNHNS and CDR2 is SASEGT. The CDR3: CASSEVGQVIETQYF. Written as DNA, the CDR3 is TGTGCCAGCAGTGAAGTCGGACAGGTGATTGAGACCCAGTACTTC.

This clonotype has at least ten counts. V usage is TRBV11-2 and J usage is TRBJ2-7; 9 nucleotides line up with TRBD1. The CDR3 runs to 15 residues. The germline V gene has CDR1 SGHAT and CDR2 FQNNGV. The V segment lost 0 bases and the J segment 1 base; nucleotides outside the gene matches: 1. The CDR3 DNA is TGTGCCAGCAGCTTAGAGACAGGGGGATCCTACGAGCAGTACTTC. Protein product: CASSLETGGSYEQYF.

Only a few counts were recorded for this clonotype. The chain uses TRBV28 and TRBJ2-3, with 10 bases identical to TRBD2. After removal of 7 bases from V and 5 bases from J, the junction contained 9 bases not matched to a gene. The CDR3 consists of 15 residues. Germline V gives CDR1 MDHEN, CDR2 SYDVKM. The CDR3 loop is CASIRERGGRDTQYF. DNA for the CDR3: TGTGCCAGCATCAGGGAGCGGGGGGGCCGAGATACGCAGTATTTT.

The V gene is TRBV2, the J gene TRBJ1-1; D not certain. With 2 bases removed from V and 4 bases from J, the gap between germline ends came to 11 bases. This CDR3 comprises 14 residues. Germline V lookup: CDR1 SNHLY, CDR2 FYNNEI. CDR3 coding DNA: TGTGCCAGCAGTGAAAGCACGGTGAGCACTGAAGCTTTCTTT. Translated, it gives CASSESTVSTEAFF.

The chain has TRBV27 and TRBJ2-1; tentative D call: TRBD2 (6 bases). CDR3 length: 12 amino acids. V lost 7 bases, J lost 5 bases, and 9 bases lay in between. Germline loops: CDR1 MNHEY, CDR2 SMNVEV (reference sequence). The CDR3 protein is CASKKRDNEQFF. In nucleotides, the CDR3 is TGTGCCAGCAAGAAGCGGGACAATGAGCAGTTCTTC.